The 31 T cell receptor beta chains presented below share a single source sample, sequenced in a study of early T cells in non-severe SARS-CoV-2 infection. TCRdb reprocessed the 5' RACE reads via MiXCR and lists one record per CDR3 protein. The top ten hold around 27% of the sample, which has tens of thousands of distinct CDR3 sequences, 5% to 6% seen once. The sequenced sample consisted of whole blood. The source of these receptors is an adult who was a healthcare worker with PCR-confirmed SARS-CoV-2 infection or an uninfected control (not recorded which).

This clonotype was seen ten or more times. The chain couples TRBV5-1 to TRBJ2-7; 9 bases are shared with TRBD1. The CDR3 runs to 15 residues. Germline V gene data show CDR1 as SGHRS and CDR2 as YFSETQ. Trimming took 0 bases from V and 5 from J; bases not matched to a gene: 6. The CDR3 here is CASSLAGQGFDEQYF. CDR3 in DNA: TGCGCCAGCAGCTTGGCCGGACAGGGGTTTGACGAGCAGTACTTC.

There are a few counts of this clonotype. This sequence joins TRBV24-1 and TRBJ2-5; 13 bases match TRBD2. The CDR3 loop spans 18 amino acids. The V gene end was trimmed by 3 bases and the J gene end by 4 bases; junction bases not matched to a gene: 10. Germline V gene lookup returns CDR1 KGHDR and CDR2 SFDVKD. CDR3 bases: TGTGCCACCAGTGATGGAGGACTAGCGGGAGCCACATCAGAGACCCAGTACTTC. As protein: CATSDGGLAGATSETQYF.

This clonotype was counted a few times. The V gene is TRBV15, the J gene TRBJ2-3, with 8 bases identical to TRBD2. CDR1 is LNHNV and CDR2 is YYDKDF in the germline V gene (reference sequence). Losses at the gene ends were 0 bases for V and 6 bases for J; bases not matched to a gene: 2. This CDR3 has 14 amino acids. CDR3 DNA: TGTGCCACCAGCAGAGAGCGGGGGGCGGATACGCAGTATTTT. Amino acids: CATSRERGADTQYF.

In its sample, this clonotype was seen many times. This sequence joins TRBV4-3 and TRBJ1-6; D is perhaps TRBD1 (5 bases). Trimming removed 4 bases from V and 9 bases from J, with 16 bases in between. The germline V gene encodes CDR1 LGHNA and CDR2 YSLEER. The CDR3 runs 15 residues. As DNA, the CDR3 is TGCGCCAGCAGCCCAGAGGGACTCGGCGGTTCACCCCTCCACTTT. It yields the protein CASSPEGLGGSPLHF.

The gene calls are TRBV6-2 or TRBV6-3 and TRBJ2-2; TRBD2 matches at 7 bases. CDR3 length: 16 residues. Germline V gene data show CDR1 as MNHEY and CDR2 as SVGEGT. Trimming cost V 4 bases and J 3 bases; bases outside gene matches: 8. In DNA form, the CDR3 reads TGTGCCAGCAGTTCTGATAGCGGGTTCTACACCGGGGAGCTGTTTTTT. Translation: CASSSDSGFYTGELFF.

The chain has TRBV19 and TRBJ1-5; 8 nucleotides line up with TRBD1. The germline gives CDR1 LNHDA, CDR2 SQIVND (reference sequence). CDR3 length: 15 amino acids. Germline trimming cut 8 bases from V and 1 base from J; bases unmatched to any gene: 7. DNA of the CDR3: TGTGCCAGTCAGACAGGGGAGTGGAGCAATCAGCCCCAGCATTTT. As protein: CASQTGEWSNQPQHF.

This clonotype appeared many times. The chain uses TRBV12-3 or TRBV12-4 and TRBJ1-1; D is possibly TRBD1 (6 bases). CDR3 length: 14 amino acids. V gave up 8 bases and J gave up 0 bases, with 13 bases separating them. As DNA, the CDR3 is TGTGCCAGCGGTCTACAGGGAGTGAACACTGAAGCTTTCTTT. It is translated as CASGLQGVNTEAFF.

This clonotype has a count of ten or more. The chain combines TRBV12-3 or TRBV12-4 with TRBJ1-5; D not certain. V lost 7 bases and J 7 bases, leaving 17 bases between the germline ends. The CDR3 loop spans 14 amino acids. The chain's CDR3 is CASTRGVTGQPQHF. In DNA form, the CDR3 reads TGTGCCAGCACCCGTGGGGTTACCGGCCAGCCCCAGCATTTT.

This clonotype was detected ten times or more. CDR3 region: CASSPRRQGEGSPLHF. CDR3 DNA sequence: TGTGCCAGCAGCCCACGACGACAGGGCGAGGGATCACCCCTCCACTTT. The V call is TRBV12-3 or TRBV12-4, the J call TRBJ1-6; TRBD1 matches 7 bases. This CDR3 contains 16 residues. After removal of 6 bases from V and 10 bases from J, the junction contained 15 bases not matched to a gene.

CDR3 in amino acids: CASSLADYQPQHF. CDR3 sequence (DNA): TGTGCCAGCAGCTTAGCCGACTATCAGCCCCAGCATTTT. The gene calls are TRBV7-2 and TRBJ1-5; D is uncertain. V lost 0 bases, J lost 5 bases, and 5 bases lay in between. CDR1 is SGHTA and CDR2 is FQGNSA in the germline V gene. The CDR3 has 13 residues.

There are many counts of this clonotype. The chain employs TRBV12-3 or TRBV12-4 and TRBJ2-1, with TRBD1 matching 7 bases. The ends lost 4 bases at V and 12 bases at J; junction bases unmatched: 6. CDR3 length equals 12 residues. The CDR3 protein is CASSSTGVGQFF. CDR3 nucleotide sequence: TGTGCCAGCAGTTCTACAGGGGTGGGGCAGTTCTTC.

The chain uses TRBV10-3 and TRBJ1-3, with TRBD1 identical over 7 bases. CDR1 and CDR2 (germline): ENHRY, SYGVKD. The CDR3 sequence is 14 residues long. The V segment lost 5 bases and the J segment 2 bases; nucleotides outside the gene matches: 3. The CDR3 DNA is TGTGCCATCAGTCTCGGGACAGCTGGAAACACCATATATTTT. Protein sequence: CAISLGTAGNTIYF.

This clonotype was detected many times. The V gene is TRBV11-2, the J gene TRBJ2-1; D is perhaps TRBD2 (6 bases). The germline V and J ends were trimmed by 0 bases and 3 bases, with 12 bases remaining between them. CDR3 length: 16 residues. Per germline, CDR1 SGHAT and CDR2 FQNNGV. The CDR3 loop is CASSLEGTFIYNEQFF. In nucleotides, the CDR3 is TGTGCCAGCAGCTTAGAAGGGACTTTCATCTACAATGAGCAGTTCTTC.

This sequence joins TRBV4-2 and TRBJ2-3; TRBD1 is a possible D gene (7 bases). The V and J ends lost 5 bases and 10 bases respectively, with 19 bases between them. Germline assignment: CDR1 LGHNA and CDR2 YNFKEQ. The CDR3 sequence is 14 residues long. This CDR3 is CASSKPEGRGAQYF. DNA for the CDR3: TGTGCCAGCAGCAAGCCCGAAGGCAGGGGGGCGCAGTATTTT.

This clonotype was picked up a small number of times. The rearrangement joins TRBV15 to TRBJ1-5; possible D gene TRBD1, 5 bases. V lost 0 bases and J lost 6, with 12 bases in between. The germline CDR1 and CDR2 sequences are LNHNV and YYDKDF (reference sequence). The length of the CDR3 is 15 residues. The CDR3 sequence: CATSRDGGQGQPQHF. CDR3 nucleotide sequence: TGTGCCACCAGCAGAGATGGGGGTCAAGGTCAGCCCCAGCATTTT.

This clonotype was seen many times. The J gene is TRBJ1-3, the V gene TRBV13; weak D call: TRBD1 (5 bases). The CDR3 runs 18 residues. Trimming cost V 3 bases and J 4 bases, with 22 bases left between them. Germline lookup yields CDR1 PRHDT and CDR2 FYEKMQ (reference sequence). CDR3 DNA sequence: TGTGCCAGCAGCTTTCCGTCTGGGGACCTCTATTCCGGAAACACCATATATTTT. Protein product: CASSFPSGDLYSGNTIYF. Complete variable domain (other parts from reference TRBV13 and TRBJ1-3): AAGVIQSPRHLIKEKRETATLKCYPIPRHDTVYWYQQGPGQDPQFLISFYEKMQSDKGSIPDRFSAQQFSDYHSELNMSSLELGDSALYFCASSFPSGDLYSGNTIYFGEGSWLTVV.

This clonotype has more than one count but fewer than ten. The chain joins TRBV13 to TRBJ1-1; maybe TRBD1 (5 bases). This CDR3 has 14 residues. In germline, CDR1 is PRHDT, CDR2 FYEKMQ (reference sequence). The V end lost 6 bases, the J end lost 2 bases, and 13 bases lay between the germline ends. In DNA form, the CDR3 reads TGTGCCAGCAGGCGGCCGGACAAAAACACTGAAGCTTTCTTT. Translation: CASRRPDKNTEAFF.

At least ten counts were recorded for this clonotype. The chain joins TRBV20-1 to TRBJ2-3; tentatively, D is TRBD1 (5 bases). The CDR3 is 15 residues long. Per the germline V gene, CDR1 is DFQATT and CDR2 is SNEGSKA (reference sequence). Trimming took 0 bases from V and 3 from J, leaving 13 bases between them. In DNA, the CDR3 is TGCAGTGCTAGAGATATGGATAGGGGAACAGATACGCAGTATTTT. As protein: CSARDMDRGTDTQYF.

This clonotype is labeled medium-sized. The chain is built from TRBV7-8 and TRBJ2-1; 10 nucleotides line up with TRBD2. This CDR3 has 16 residues. The ends lost 4 bases at V and 6 bases at J; junction bases unmatched: 9. Germline V lookup: CDR1 SGHVS, CDR2 FQNEAQ. CDR3 nucleotide sequence: TGTGCCAGCAGCTCCCCAGCGGGAGGGTATGCCAATGAGCAGTTCTTC. Protein: CASSSPAGGYANEQFF.

J is TRBJ2-2 and V is TRBV28, with 12 bases lining up with TRBD1. The V segment lost 9 bases and the J segment 2 bases; nucleotides outside the gene matches: 10. Germline loops: CDR1 MDHEN, CDR2 SYDVKM. The CDR3 is 17 residues long. The CDR3 sequence is CASGIPGQGANTGELFF. Here the CDR3 DNA reads TGTGCCAGTGGAATTCCGGGACAGGGGGCCAACACCGGGGAGCTGTTTTTT.

This clonotype was seen many times. The rearrangement uses TRBV7-6 and TRBJ2-5; 11 bases are shared with TRBD2. The CDR3 is 16 residues long. The J segment lost 4 bases and the V segment lost 1 base, leaving 5 bases of the junction unmatched. Germline V gene data show CDR1 as SGHVS and CDR2 as FNYEAQ. DNA for the CDR3: TGTGCCAGCAGCTTAGGACTAGCGGGATACCCAGAGACCCAGTACTTC. Translation gives CASSLGLAGYPETQYF.

This clonotype has at least ten counts. This sequence joins TRBV7-9 and TRBJ2-1; no clear D. This CDR3 spans 11 amino acids. V was cut by 5 bases and J by 7 bases, with 6 bases left in between. Germline-derived CDR1 and CDR2 are SEHNR and FQNEAQ (reference sequence). CDR3 DNA: TGTGCCAGCAGCCGAATGAATGAGCAGTTCTTC. Translated: CASSRMNEQFF.

This clonotype was seen many times. V and J are TRBV6-1 and TRBJ1-2; 8 bases match TRBD1. The CDR3 extends over 17 amino acids. Trimming removed 4 bases from V and 3 bases from J; junction bases left unmatched: 13. CDR1 is MNHNS, CDR2 SASEGT, per germline. In DNA, the CDR3 is TGTGCCAGCAGTGTTCGGACAGGGCTAGGTACCTACTATGGCTACACCTTC. Translating gives CASSVRTGLGTYYGYTF.

This clonotype was detected many times. The chain is built from TRBV27 and TRBJ2-6, with D perhaps matching TRBD1 (5 bases). Germline lookup yields CDR1 MNHEY and CDR2 SMNVEV (reference sequence). The CDR3 spans 17 residues. Deletions cut 2 bases from V and 3 bases from J, with 14 bases between. CDR3 region: CASSLNAGRGGANVLTF. In DNA form, the CDR3 reads TGTGCCAGCAGTTTAAATGCAGGGCGAGGTGGGGCCAACGTCCTGACTTTC.

This clonotype has ten or more counts. The chain links TRBV13 to TRBJ2-7, with 12 nucleotides matching TRBD2. The CDR3 spans 15 residues. J gave up 3 bases and V 4 bases, and 4 bases lay outside the gene matches. The germline CDR1 and CDR2 sequences are PRHDT and FYEKMQ (reference sequence). The CDR3 loop is CASSSGLAGYYEQYF. For the CDR3, the DNA is TGTGCCAGCAGCTCCGGACTAGCGGGATACTACGAGCAGTACTTC.

This clonotype was detected many times. This rearrangement joins TRBV29-1 to TRBJ1-1; a possible D gene is TRBD1 (5 bases). Per germline, CDR1 SQVTM and CDR2 ANQGSEA. The CDR3 length is 12 residues. Deletions cut 4 bases from V and 3 bases from J, with 9 bases between. The CDR3 DNA follows: TGCAGCGTTGGTGCAGGGCACACTGAAGCTTTCTTT. Translating it yields CSVGAGHTEAFF. The whole variable domain, remainder taken from reference TRBV29-1 and TRBJ1-1, is SAVISQKPSRDICQRGTSLTIQCQVDSQVTMMFWYRQQPGQSLTLIATANQGSEATYESGFVIDKFPISRPNLTFSTLTVSNMSPEDSSIYLCSVGAGHTEAFFGQGTRLTVV.

This clonotype appeared many times. The genes are TRBV9 and TRBJ2-7; D is uncertain. This CDR3 is built from 12 residues. Trimming pared 3 bases from V and 0 bases from J, leaving 4 bases between. Germline-derived CDR1 and CDR2 are SGDLS and YYNGEE. In DNA form, the CDR3 reads TGTGCCAGCAGCGCCCTCTCCTACGAGCAGTACTTC. It specifies CASSALSYEQYF.

This clonotype was seen a handful of times. The rearrangement links TRBV12-3 or TRBV12-4 to TRBJ2-5; possible D gene TRBD2, 6 bases. The CDR3 covers 16 residues. V dropped 0 bases and J dropped 5 bases, with 16 bases sitting between them. For the CDR3, the DNA is TGTGCCAGCAGTTTAGCCCTTGGGGGGATAGGCGAGACCCAGTACTTC. Translating it yields CASSLALGGIGETQYF.

This clonotype was observed a handful of times. This rearrangement joins TRBV7-2 to TRBJ2-7; D is ambiguous. Germline CDR1 SGHTA, CDR2 FQGNSA. V was cut by 5 bases and J by 4 bases, with 12 bases left in between. The CDR3 is 13 amino acids. DNA of the CDR3: TGTGCCAGCAGCCGCGCGTGGGGTTACGAGCAGTACTTC. Amino acid sequence: CASSRAWGYEQYF.

This clonotype was detected ten times or more. The chain links TRBV11-2 to TRBJ2-1; 8 bases align to TRBD1. In germline, CDR1 is SGHAT, CDR2 FQNNGV. This CDR3 comprises 14 residues. Germline trimming cut 5 bases from V and 5 bases from J; bases unmatched to any gene: 5. The CDR3 DNA reads TGTGCCAGCAGCCCCCGGGACAGGAACAATGAGCAGTTCTTC. Its protein is CASSPRDRNNEQFF.

This clonotype has at least ten counts. V is TRBV4-2 and J is TRBJ2-1, with TRBD2 matching over 8 bases. This CDR3 region has 15 residues. J was trimmed by 7 bases and V by 0 bases; bases with no gene match: 5. Germline CDR1 is LGHNA and CDR2 is YNFKEQ. The chain's CDR3 is CASSQEQREWNEQFF. As DNA, the CDR3 is TGTGCCAGCAGCCAAGAACAGCGGGAGTGGAATGAGCAGTTCTTC.